The 3 T cell receptor beta chains in this list originate from one sample, sequenced in a study of T cells in Graves' hyperthyroidism and ophthalmopathy. TCR beta CDR3 regions were amplified from RNA transcripts. First-round RT-PCR of the TCR CDR3 relied on the HTBI primer set. TCRdb processed the multiplex PCR reads anew with MiXCR; each CDR3 protein has one entry. The sample gives 550,000 to 700,000 distinct CDR3 sequences, approximately 15% of which show up once; roughly 4.3% is in the top ten. Sequenced sample: blood. All receptors derive from a woman aged 40-49 years with Graves' ophthalmopathy.

This clonotype was counted at least ten times. This may stem from a read error, because a much larger clone lies one nucleotide away. This is likely a read error, given that the CDR3 carries no conserved phenylalanine or tryptophan at its end. The rearrangement joins TRBV12-5 to TRBJ2-2, with no clear D. The length of the CDR3 is 14 residues. Trimming stripped 2 bases from V and 6 bases from J, with 10 bases between. The germline CDR1 and CDR2 sequences are LGHNT and FRNRAP. CDR3 sequence: CASGLFRPSGELFS. For the CDR3, the DNA is TGTGCTAGTGGTTTGTTTAGACCATCCGGGGAGCTGTTTTCT.

The chain uses TRBV25-1 and TRBJ1-1, with D uncertain. V lost 5 bases and J 5 bases, leaving 18 bases between the germline ends. CDR1 and CDR2 (germline): MGHDK, SYGVNS. This CDR3 has 15 residues. CDR3 amino acids: CASSPKSPLGTEAFF. In DNA, the CDR3 is TGTGCCAGCAGTCCGAAGTCGCCCCTGGGGACTGAAGCTTTCTTT.

The table lists this clonotype with many counts. The gene calls are TRBV6-5 and TRBJ2-7; D is uncertain. This CDR3 region has 12 residues. Germline V gene lookup returns CDR1 MNHEY and CDR2 SVGAGI. The ends were cut back, 5 bases at V and 5 bases at J, with 10 bases in the middle. In DNA, the CDR3 is TGTGCCAGCAGTAGAGTGTTGGACGAGCAGTACTTC. Translation gives CASSRVLDEQYF.